The clone carrying this T cell receptor beta chain showed up just a few times. Its antigen is not known. This beta chain lies outside the target of a library built for alpha chains; its clone size means little. Regarding time point: sample taken at primary tumor resection. These data originate in a study of spatial heterogeneity in lung cancer. Background on the study: Alpha-chain detections were consistently fewer than beta-chain detections among the sequences.

Broader study findings: Counts of expanded intratumoral alpha and beta TCRs tracked tumor mutation counts.

TCRdb re-derived calls from the 5' RACE reads in MiXCR, one entry per CDR3 protein. This table has under 550 distinct CDR3 sequences, about 15% appearing once. CDR3 length: 12 residues. V gave up 1 base and J gave up 8 bases, with 8 bases separating them. Germline CDR1 and CDR2: SNHLY and FYNNEI. The chain has TRBV2 and TRBJ1-1; D might be TRBD1 (5 bases). This sequence originates from a female donor with early-stage non-small cell lung cancer. Sequencing was performed on lung tumor tissue, taken at surgery. The CDR3 reads CASSEGQTEAFF. CDR3 sequence (DNA): TGTGCCAGCAGTGAAGGACAGACCGAAGCTTTCTTT.